What follows are 6 T cell receptor beta chains derived from one specimen sequenced in a study of OX40 agonist ivuxolimab in advanced cancers. Only in-frame clones appear in the TCRdb table, and some are missing; sequencing was by immunoSEQ multiplex PCR. The profile shows over 40,000 clones, approximately 89% of them singletons. The sequencing here drew on CD4+ or CD8+ T cells sorted from blood, taken in a trial of the OX40 agonist ivuxolimab. The receptors here all came from an adult with an advanced solid tumor such as melanoma, head and neck, liver or kidney cancer.

The gene calls are TRBV18 and TRBJ1-1, with a weak D call TRBD1 (6 bases). Looked up from germline, CDR1 is KGHSH and CDR2 is LQKENI. This CDR3 is 15 amino acids long. Trimming removed 1 base at V and 1 base at J, with 10 bases between. The DNA for the CDR3 is TGTGCCAGCTCACCACTTGGAGGGGGGAACACTGAAGCTTTCTTT. Its translation is CASSPLGGGNTEAFF. Drawing the rest from reference TRBV18 and TRBJ1-1, the complete variable domain is NAGVMQNPRHLVRRRGQEARLRCSPMKGHSHVYWYRQLPEEGLKFMVYLQKENIIDESGMPKERFSAEFPKEGPSILRIQQVVRGDSAAYFCASSPLGGGNTEAFFGQGTRLTVV.

The genes are TRBV7-4 and TRBJ1-4, with 7 bases matching TRBD1. The V gene end was trimmed by 5 bases and the J gene end by 6 bases; junction bases not matched to a gene: 9. CDR1 is SGHVT, CDR2 SQSDAQ, per germline. The CDR3 totals 15 residues. CDR3 amino acids: CASSRQGKLYEKLFF. The CDR3 DNA sequence: TGTGCCAGCAGCCGACAGGGAAAATTATATGAAAAACTGTTTTTT.

V is TRBV14 and J is TRBJ2-1, with 9 bases identical to TRBD2. The CDR3 runs to 15 residues. The V and J ends lost 6 bases and 3 bases, in that order; junction bases with no gene match: 6. Germline lookup yields CDR1 SGHDN and CDR2 FVKESK. CDR3 DNA sequence: TGTGCCAGCAGTCGTAGCGGGAGAGGCTACAATGAGCAGTTCTTC. Its translation: CASSRSGRGYNEQFF.

CDR3 sequence (DNA): TGTGCCAGCAGCGCGAATCAGCCCCAGCATTTT. Protein: CASSANQPQHF. The V and J genes are TRBV28 and TRBJ1-5; D call uncertain. The CDR3 length is 11 residues. Germline V lookup: CDR1 MDHEN, CDR2 SYDVKM. Trimming left V 6 bases short and J 4 bases short, with 4 bases between.

About this clone: Other nucleotide sequences from this sample produce the same CDR3. J is TRBJ2-3 and V is TRBV18, with unresolved D. Between the trimmed V and J ends, which lost 2 bases and 3 bases, there was a span of 3 bases. The germline gives CDR1 KGHSH, CDR2 LQKENI. This CDR3 has 12 amino acids. DNA of the CDR3: TGTGCCAGCTCACCATCTACAGATACGCAGTATTTT. It translates to CASSPSTDTQYF.

The V and J genes are TRBV7-2 and TRBJ2-5; 10 bases fit TRBD2. CDR3 length: 15 amino acids. Germline V gene lookup returns CDR1 SGHTA and CDR2 FQGNSA. V lost 5 bases and J lost 11; bases outside the gene matches: 14. This CDR3 is CASSLGLADSWVQYF. In nucleotides, the CDR3 is TGTGCCAGCAGCCTAGGACTAGCGGATAGTTGGGTGCAGTACTTC.